This T cell receptor (beta chain) was recorded in a study of shared clonotypes between healthy human individuals (dated by TCRdb to about 2020). Concerning the study at large: A few men and a couple of women, aged 18 to 49 years, made up the cohort. To increase sequencing depth and limit assay-specific biases, TCR repertoire library preparation and sequencing were carried out by different laboratories using diverse techniques. The study deeply sequenced blood TCR repertoires of five healthy adults to estimate repertoire size and the extent of clonotype sharing between individuals. Each donor's leukapheresis produced roughly between about 0.9 and 9.5 billion PBMCs.

The donors were healthy, HIV-negative adults who had no recently reported acute infections or vaccinations. All donors were Caucasian adults living in Nashville, Tennessee, USA. For unsorted samples, tens of millions of PBMCs were counted, and genomic DNA was extracted using the QIAamp DNA Blood Mini kit. After blood collection by leukapheresis, PBMCs were isolated using Ficoll-Histopaque density gradient centrifugation and then cryopreserved in the vapor phase of liquid nitrogen. Overall study outcomes, separate from this receptor: Sampling was limited to blood, and TCR repertoires in tissue likely differ from TCR repertoires in blood. The small number of donors limited the genetic and exposure-history diversity represented. Pairwise subsampling led to the expectation that sequencing depth would affect the degree of clonotype sharing among donors.

The V and J ends are trimmed by 4 bases and 7 bases, leaving 17 bases between them. Based on the germline V gene, the CDR1 and CDR2 sequences are MDHEN and SYDVKM. The CDR3 numbers 14 residues from cysteine through phenylalanine. Solely the CDR3 DNA is kept, with 42 bases framed from the first base. Using the deep immunoSEQ assay, TCR CDR3 regions were amplified from genomic DNA by multiplex PCR. Genomic DNA extracted from each cell subset was distributed evenly over all wells of several immunoSEQ 96-well plates, and each plate served as one replicate. Each replicate PCR for unsorted PBMC received about 0.3 ug genomic DNA, equal to approximately 30,000 T cell genomes. Unsorted PBMC genomic DNA was sequenced across ten immunoSEQ deep assay plates. Purified libraries were quantified with a Qubit 3.0 fluorometer, sized on a Bioanalyzer 2100, and re-quantified with the KAPA Library Quantification kit. Every immunoSEQ 96-well plate was sequenced on a dedicated single-read 150-cycle Illumina NextSeq 550 flow cell. The study's own analysis went as follows. Because the immunoSEQ output held only junctional sequences and lacked quality scores, the filtering could not match the filtering applied to full-length reads. To assign V/J genes and CDR3, sequences were annotated using PyIR, a Python wrapper for IgBLAST v1.9, with IMGT germline references. Reads were filtered out if the reads had weak V/J assignments (E-value above 1e-6), no CDR3, stop codons, out-of-frame junctions, or ambiguous translated residues. V3J clonotypes were defined by identical inferred V gene, J gene, and CDR3 amino acid sequence. Percentage overlap between repertoires was calculated by dividing the number of shared unique clonotypes by the size of the smaller repertoire. Richness of each repertoire was evaluated using RTK rarefaction, the Chao1 estimator, and Recon v2.1 estimates of unobserved clonotypes. TCRdb obtained this table from immuneACCESS and retained in-frame rearrangements with V and J assigned. These tables miss some clones; where compared with another copy, unresolved V genes account for less than half of the shortfall, and the remainder is unexplained. The V and J calls and clone size come from that table; D and trimming were worked out from the DNA. Here the sample has about 490,000 clones; over 75% occur a single time. The ten largest account for approximately 12% of the sample.

Regarding this clone: Its cognate antigen has yet to be identified. No quality values exist for individual bases; no much larger clone is one base distant.

The specimen sequenced was PBMCs. This sequence uses TRBV28 and TRBJ2-7; D gene: possibly TRBD2, on 5 matching bases. The sequence was obtained from a woman aged 40 to 50 in good health. Some clones in this sample may be carry-over from other donors' samples. The CDR3 reads CASSSPSRGLEQYF. The bases read TGTGCCAGCAGTTCCCCGAGCCGAGGGCTGGAGCAGTACTTC.